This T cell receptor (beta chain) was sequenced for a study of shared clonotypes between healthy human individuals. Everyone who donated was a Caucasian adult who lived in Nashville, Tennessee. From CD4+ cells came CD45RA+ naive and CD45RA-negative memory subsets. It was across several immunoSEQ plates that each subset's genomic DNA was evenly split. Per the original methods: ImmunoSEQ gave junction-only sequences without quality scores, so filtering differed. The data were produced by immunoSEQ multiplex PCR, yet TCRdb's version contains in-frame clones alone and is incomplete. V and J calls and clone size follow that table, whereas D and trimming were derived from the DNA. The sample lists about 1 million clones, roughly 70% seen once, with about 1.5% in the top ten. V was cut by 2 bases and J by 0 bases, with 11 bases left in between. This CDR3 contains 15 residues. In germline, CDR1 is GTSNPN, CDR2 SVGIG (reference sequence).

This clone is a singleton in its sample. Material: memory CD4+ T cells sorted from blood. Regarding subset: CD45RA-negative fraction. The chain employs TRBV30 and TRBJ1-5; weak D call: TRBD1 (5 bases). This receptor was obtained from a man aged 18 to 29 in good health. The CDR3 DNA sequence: TGTGCCTGGAGTCTAGGGGATAGTAGCAATCAGCCCCAGCATTTT. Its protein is CAWSLGDSSNQPQHF.